The source of this T cell receptor beta chain is a study of blood T cells in healthy people across ages. A second PCR, run for roughly 7 to 12 cycles, used a sample-barcoded 5' primer plus a J-beta primer mix. TCRdb ran MiXCR on the 5' RACE reads and lists one entry per CDR3 protein. The data contain fewer than 1.5 million distinct CDR3 sequences, 42% of them singletons. Note on this clonotype: Its matching antigen is unknown.

Total RNA, at least 5.5 micrograms per sample, came from PBMCs. The CDR3 extends over 17 amino acids. Findings of the study overall: With unsorted PBMCs, a conclusive comparison of naive versus antigen-experienced cells was not possible. The study regarded diversity estimates from one million T cells as underestimates.

What was sequenced was blood. The chain has TRBV21-1 and TRBJ2-3; the D call in the table, TRBD2, was not verified against the DNA. TRBV21-1 is a documented pseudogene. The origin of this receptor is a woman aged 18-30 years in good health. CDR3 protein: CASSTRSGRGSTDTQYF. As DNA, the CDR3 is TGTGCCAGCAGCACCCGTAGCGGGAGGGGGAGCACAGATACGCAGTATTTT.